The entry that follows covers one T cell receptor beta chain sequence. Its antigen is currently unknown. Mismatch with germline at one junction end may stem from a read error. The library put unique molecular identifiers onto individual cDNA molecules. In the original workflow: A per-sample median of approximately 87,000 TCRs was observed, with counts ranging from about 20,000 to 750,000. TCRdb re-called the 5' RACE reads with MiXCR, one entry per CDR3 protein. In this record, the V and J calls reflect TCRdb's handling and not the investigators' own analysis. Of 81,000 or so distinct CDR3 sequences listed, under 10% were seen once; the top ten hold under 3%. The data were taken from a study of human T cells and chemical hapten exposure. Across the study: Slight differences in pooled library volume were the main source of varying TCR yields across samples.

In germline, CDR1 is SGHDT, CDR2 YYEEEE. This CDR3 has 13 amino acids. Someone pulled total RNA out of unfractionated whole blood. Study-wide findings and caveats: The number of TCRs over 1 in 1000 frequency stayed unchanged after DPC.

This receptor was obtained from a male donor in good health. The chain employs TRBV5-6 and TRBJ1-2, with D uncertain. Here the CDR3 reads CASSLGANYGYIF. DNA for the CDR3: TGTGCCAGCAGCTTGGGAGCTAACTATGGCTACATCTTC.